This T cell receptor beta chain appears in the sequencing data of a study of cytomegalovirus exposure and HLA in healthy donors (dated by TCRdb to the late 2010s). Study-level background: A later analysis indicated that the roughly 130 validation repertoires were generated on the platform also employed for the 666 repertoires of the first cohort. The study aimed to test whether cataloging public T cell receptors could reveal signatures of past pathogen exposure. Along with the approximately 650-subject first cohort, a separate validation cohort of over 90 different subjects was used. To predict cytomegalovirus infection status, the study combined high-throughput TCR immunosequencing, statistical association of individual TCRs with disease status, and machine learning. Overall study outcomes, separate from this receptor: In vitro tests confirmed that a few of the cytomegalovirus-associated TCR beta chains recognize cytomegalovirus antigens. The classifier was reported to diagnose cytomegalovirus status with high specificity and sensitivity in both the original cohort and the validation cohort. Most TCR sequences were seen in very few donors, while some public TCRs were found in many individuals. Subsequent analysis determined that TCRs grouped into clusters in the first cohort also showed a tendency toward co-occurrence across the approximately 120 validation repertoires, and approximately 94% of cluster scores exceeded 0. All 110 or so repertoires were used to score co-occurrence in the validation cohort in a later analysis, because that analysis had no HLA typing for the cohort. The authors suggested that the approach could potentially be extended to other disease states and immunological phenotypes. The study listed 164 TCR beta chains as associated with cytomegalovirus.

V has 7 bases trimmed and J has 6 bases trimmed; junction bases matching no gene number 7. CDR1 SNHLY and CDR2 FYNNEI are derived from the germline V gene. From its cysteine to its phenylalanine, the CDR3 spans 15 amino acids. The DNA shown is the 45-base CDR3, in frame from base 1. The donors were included in the validation cohort of approximately 120 subjects, a group kept apart from the approximately 650-subject first cohort. In the case of this clone: It has no known antigen specificity. Per-nucleotide qualities are absent, and no much larger clonotype sits a single base away.

Receptor amplification or capture employed the immunoSEQ multiplex PCR assay. The source study handled its data this way. A statistical classification framework was developed to diagnose cytomegalovirus status using the catalog of TCR beta chain sequences. Drawn from immuneACCESS, this table holds only the in-frame rearrangements with V and J called that TCRdb kept. Clones are partly lost; checked studies trace under half to an unresolved V gene and leave the rest unexplained. V and J calls and clone size come straight from that table; D and trimming were deduced from the DNA. This sample gives about 130,000 clones in total; roughly 86% of them show up just once. The top ten constitute about 1.4% of the sample.

Sequenced input: PBMCs. The sequence links TRBV2 to TRBJ2-2, and 11 bases in between align with TRBD1. This TCR was sampled from a man aged 30-40 years in good health and CMV-seronegative. The nucleotides are TGTGCCAGCATTCCGGACAGGGGGCGCGCCGGGGAGCTGTTTTTT. The translation is CASIPDRGRAGELFF. Joined to the reference TRBV2 and TRBJ2-2 proteins, this CDR3 gives the full variable domain: EPEVTQTPSHQVTQMGQEVILRCVPISNHLYFYWYRQILGQKVEFLVSFYNNEISEKSEIFDDQFSVERPDGSNFTLKIRSTKLEDSAMYFCASIPDRGRAGELFFGEGSRLTVL.